The 8 T cell receptor beta chains reported below all come from one sample, sequenced in a study of blood T cell repertoires in COVID-19. This table comes from immunoSEQ multiplex PCR, and its TCRdb copy is limited to in-frame clones, with some not included. Here the sample spans over 100,000 clones, 84% being singletons. The sample consisted of peripheral blood. Source of these receptors: a woman in her sixties or seventies with acute or convalescent COVID-19.

The genes are TRBV6-5 and TRBJ2-7; no definite D call. CDR3 length equals 10 residues. Germline V gene sequence: CDR1 MNHEY, CDR2 SVGAGI. The V end was cut by 9 bases, the J end by 4 bases, with 7 bases between. CDR3: CARGGYEQYF. Here the CDR3 DNA reads TGTGCCAGAGGCGGATACGAGCAGTACTTC.

The V call is TRBV4-2, the J call TRBJ2-2; 8 nucleotides align to TRBD1. This CDR3 region has 16 residues. Trimming at V came to 6 bases and at J to 3 bases, leaving 9 bases not matched to a gene. Germline V gene sequence: CDR1 LGHNA, CDR2 YNFKEQ. CDR3 in DNA: TGTGCCAGCAGTTTTGGACAGGGAGAGGACACCGGGGAGCTGTTTTTT. It yields the protein CASSFGQGEDTGELFF.

The rearrangement links TRBV3-1 (or the pseudogene TRBV3-2) to TRBJ1-3; D is ambiguous. The CDR3 runs to 18 residues. V was shortened by 2 bases and J by 2 bases, with 19 bases between the two germline ends. Germline CDR1 and CDR2: LGHDT and YNNKEL (reference sequence). CDR3 protein: CASSQQNRGWRAGNTIYF. Here the CDR3 DNA reads TGTGCCAGCAGCCAACAAAATAGAGGATGGAGGGCTGGAAACACCATATATTTT.

This clone showed up just once. The chain joins TRBV6-5 to TRBJ1-6; 9 bases align to TRBD1. The germline CDR1 and CDR2 sequences are MNHEY and SVGAGI. CDR3 length: 14 amino acids. The ends lost 7 bases at V and 10 bases at J; junction bases unmatched: 8. This CDR3 reads CASTMGQGNSPLHF. The CDR3 coding sequence is TGTGCCAGCACCATGGGACAGGGCAACTCACCCCTCCACTTT.

The chain links TRBV19 to TRBJ1-5; tentative D call: TRBD1 (6 bases). Looked up from germline, CDR1 is LNHDA and CDR2 is SQIVND (reference sequence). Deletions cut 5 bases from V and 6 bases from J, with 14 bases between. The CDR3 extends over 14 amino acids. As DNA, the CDR3 is TGTGCCAGTAGTCACAGGGAGTTGGTTCAGCCCCAGCATTTT. This translates into CASSHRELVQPQHF.

This clone has only one observation. The rearrangement links TRBV5-5 to TRBJ1-4; D is unresolved. The length of the CDR3 is 15 residues. V was shortened by 4 bases and J by 0 bases, with 10 bases between the two germline ends. Germline-derived CDR1 and CDR2 are SGHKS and YYEKEE (reference sequence). In nucleotides, the CDR3 is TGTGCCAGCAGCCTGGACCCTACAACTAATGAAAAACTGTTTTTT. This codes for CASSLDPTTNEKLFF.

The rearrangement joins TRBV10-3 to TRBJ1-2; 7 bases match TRBD1. From germline, CDR1 is ENHRY and CDR2 SYGVKD. The CDR3 runs 15 residues. The J segment lost 2 bases and the V segment lost 6 bases, leaving 9 bases of the junction unmatched. CDR3 nucleotides: TGTGCCATCAGGACTTCGACAGGGACGAACTATGGCTACACCTTC. It is translated as CAIRTSTGTNYGYTF.

This clone was detected only a few times. The gene calls are TRBV3-1 (or the pseudogene TRBV3-2) and TRBJ1-1, with D possibly being TRBD1 (6 bases). CDR1 is LGHDT, CDR2 YNNKEL, per germline (reference sequence). The CDR3 extends over 16 amino acids. Trimming removed 0 bases from V and 7 bases from J, with 18 bases in between. The CDR3 bases are TGTGCCAGCAGCCAAGAGGAAGGCAGGGGACGTATTGAAGCTTTCTTT. This encodes CASSQEEGRGRIEAFF.